The 18 T cell receptor beta chains below come from one sample, sequenced in a study of T cells after yellow fever vaccination. TCRdb re-called the 5' RACE reads with MiXCR, one entry per CDR3 protein. In the table there are 510,000 or so distinct CDR3 sequences, roughly 21% of which are singletons. The sequencing here drew on PBMCs, taken 15 days after the yellow fever booster vaccination. The receptors derive from a man in his thirties or forties who received the YFV17D yellow fever vaccine.

A few counts support this clonotype. The CDR3, as DNA: TGCAGTGGATTGGGACTAGCTGAGGGGGAGCTGTTTTTT. It encodes CSGLGLAEGELFF. The chain couples TRBV20-1 to TRBJ2-2, with TRBD2 identical over 9 bases. With V trimmed by 7 bases and J by 8 bases, 8 bases remained unmatched. This CDR3 has 13 residues. In germline, CDR1 is DFQATT, CDR2 SNEGSKA (reference sequence).

In its sample, this clonotype was seen a few times. V and J are TRBV20-1 and TRBJ2-1; TRBD2 is a possible D gene (6 bases). Germline CDR1 and CDR2: DFQATT and SNEGSKA (reference sequence). The CDR3 length is 14 residues. V was clipped by 3 bases and J by 3 bases, with 12 bases between them. Here the CDR3 DNA reads TGCAGTGCTAGCGGGAGAAGGGGCTACAATGAGCAGTTCTTC. This encodes CSASGRRGYNEQFF.

In its sample, this clonotype was seen a few times. The chain recombines TRBV5-4 with TRBJ1-4; 9 positions agree with TRBD1. The V segment lost 6 bases and the J segment 6 bases; nucleotides outside the gene matches: 6. Germline V gene sequence: CDR1 SGHNT, CDR2 YYREEE (reference sequence). This CDR3 is built from 14 residues. This chain's CDR3 is CASTSGDRDEKLFF. The CDR3 bases are TGTGCCAGCACCTCCGGGGACAGGGATGAAAAACTGTTTTTT.

This chain uses TRBV28 with TRBJ2-3; the match to TRBD2 covers 8 bases. The CDR3 is 15 amino acids. In germline, CDR1 is MDHEN, CDR2 SYDVKM. V shed 8 bases and J 2 bases; nucleotides not matched to a gene: 9. The CDR3 protein is CASSLTSVVTDTQYF. In nucleotides, the CDR3 is TGTGCCAGCTCCCTGACTAGCGTGGTCACAGATACGCAGTATTTT. The full variable domain, in which reference TRBV28 and TRBJ2-3 provide the parts outside the CDR3, is DVKVTQSSRYLVKRTGEKVFLECVQDMDHENMFWYRQDPGLGLRLIYFSYDVKMKEKGDIPEGYSVSREKKERFSLILESASTNQTSMYLCASSLTSVVTDTQYFGPGTRLTVL.

The chain uses TRBV18 and TRBJ2-7; 7 bases align to TRBD2. Germline V gene data show CDR1 as KGHSH and CDR2 as LQKENI. The CDR3 contains 13 residues. J gave up 7 bases and V 5 bases, and 8 bases lay outside the gene matches. DNA of the CDR3: TGTGCCAGCTCAGCGAACGGGGAGGGGGAGCAGTACTTC. Its protein is CASSANGEGEQYF.

This clonotype was observed a handful of times. V gene TRBV28 combines with J gene TRBJ2-1, with 11 bases identical to TRBD2. The CDR3 contains 15 residues. Germline CDR1 reads MDHEN; CDR2 reads SYDVKM. J gave up 9 bases and V 5 bases, and 9 bases lay outside the gene matches. CDR3 DNA sequence: TGTGCCAGCAGTCCCCTTAGCGGGAGGGTGGGTGAGCAGTTCTTC. Its translation: CASSPLSGRVGEQFF.

CDR3 nucleotide sequence: TGTGCCAGAAGCTTGGTTACTAGCGGGAGAAATGAGCAGTTCTTC. This gives the protein CARSLVTSGRNEQFF. The chain links TRBV5-3 to TRBJ2-1, with 11 bases fitting TRBD2. TRBV5-3 is given ORF status, its function remaining uncertain. The CDR3 has 15 residues. V dropped 0 bases and J dropped 7; count of bases not matched to a gene: 3.

This clonotype was seen just once. The genes are TRBV12-3 or TRBV12-4 and TRBJ2-7; D is perhaps TRBD2 (5 bases). The CDR3 covers 12 residues. Trimming left V 4 bases short and J 6 bases short, with 10 bases between. CDR3 sequence (DNA): TGTGCCAGCAGTTCACAAGCGGCCGAGCAGTACTTC. This codes for CASSSQAAEQYF.

This clonotype was observed a few times. The chain is built from TRBV30 and TRBJ1-5; D gene ambiguous. V was cut by 2 bases and J by 7 bases, with 12 bases left in between. The germline V gene encodes CDR1 GTSNPN and CDR2 SVGIG (reference sequence). The CDR3 loop spans 13 amino acids. The CDR3 loop reads CAWSKWGAQPQHF. The CDR3 region has the DNA TGTGCCTGGAGTAAGTGGGGAGCCCAGCCCCAGCATTTT. Combining the CDR3 with reference TRBV30 and TRBJ1-5 gives the whole variable domain SQTIHQWPATLVQPVGSPLSLECTVEGTSNPNLYWYRQAAGRGLQLLFYSVGIGQISSEVPQNLSASRPQDRQFILSSKKLLLSDSGFYLCAWSKWGAQPQHFGDGTRLSIL.

The chain carries TRBV9 and TRBJ2-7, with D possibly being TRBD2 (6 bases). V lost 8 bases and J lost 3, with 21 bases in between. Germline loops: CDR1 SGDLS, CDR2 YYNGEE. The CDR3 runs to 15 residues. The CDR3 sequence is CARGEGAPSDYEQYF. The CDR3 DNA reads TGTGCCAGGGGCGAAGGAGCTCCTAGCGACTACGAGCAGTACTTC.

This clonotype showed up just a few times. The genes are TRBV5-4 and TRBJ2-5; no clear D. The germline V and J ends were trimmed by 9 bases and 0 bases, with 12 bases remaining between them. The length of the CDR3 is 13 residues. Germline assignment: CDR1 SGHNT and CDR2 YYREEE (reference sequence). The CDR3 sequence: CAICKWDQETQYF. CDR3 nucleotide sequence: TGTGCCATCTGTAAGTGGGACCAAGAGACCCAGTACTTC.

V and J are TRBV9 and TRBJ2-7; 10 bases map to TRBD2. The ends lost 0 bases at V and 2 bases at J; junction bases unmatched: 8. The CDR3 length is 17 residues. In germline, CDR1 is SGDLS, CDR2 YYNGEE. CDR3 nucleotide sequence: TGTGCCAGCAGCGTAGGCTCTAGCGGGAGTATCCCCTACGAGCAGTACTTC. Its translation is CASSVGSSGSIPYEQYF. Full variable domain (missing parts from reference TRBV9 and TRBJ2-7): DSGVTQTPKHLITATGQRVTLRCSPRSGDLSVYWYQQSLDQGLQFLIQYYNGEERAKGNILERFSAQQFPDLHSELNLSSLELGDSALYFCASSVGSSGSIPYEQYFGPGTRLTVT.

The rearrangement uses TRBV7-6 and TRBJ1-5; D may be TRBD1 (5 bases). The CDR3 loop spans 17 amino acids. The germline V and J ends were trimmed by 2 bases and 3 bases, with 17 bases remaining between them. Germline V lookup: CDR1 SGHVS, CDR2 FNYEAQ. CDR3 DNA: TGTGCCAGCAGCTTAATGTTTGCAGGGAAAGTCAATCAGCCCCAGCATTTT. The encoded protein is CASSLMFAGKVNQPQHF.

In its sample, this clonotype was seen a few times. The chain uses TRBV18 and TRBJ2-2; D ambiguous. The CDR3 runs to 15 residues. V lost 2 bases to trimming and J lost 3 bases, with 10 bases between them. Germline-derived CDR1 and CDR2 are KGHSH and LQKENI. CDR3 coding DNA: TGTGCCAGCTCACCAGTAGGGAAGGACACCGGGGAGCTGTTTTTT. It specifies CASSPVGKDTGELFF.

This chain links TRBV29-1 with TRBJ1-1; 7 positions agree with TRBD1. Unmatched junction bases numbered 5, after V lost 3 bases and J lost 1 base. CDR3 size: 14 residues. Germline V gene data show CDR1 as SQVTM and CDR2 as ANQGSEA. Written as DNA, the CDR3 is TGCAGCGTTGATACAGGGGTTCGGAACACTGAAGCTTTCTTT. This translates into CSVDTGVRNTEAFF. The entire variable domain, with the rest obtained from reference TRBV29-1 and TRBJ1-1, is as follows: SAVISQKPSRDICQRGTSLTIQCQVDSQVTMMFWYRQQPGQSLTLIATANQGSEATYESGFVIDKFPISRPNLTFSTLTVSNMSPEDSSIYLCSVDTGVRNTEAFFGQGTRLTVV.

The chain couples TRBV9 to TRBJ1-4; no firm D call. The V gene lost 4 bases and the J gene lost 6 bases, with 13 bases spanning the gap. Germline V gene sequence: CDR1 SGDLS, CDR2 YYNGEE. The CDR3 length is 14 residues. As DNA, the CDR3 is TGTGCCAGCAGCAGTCACGGAGGGTATGAAAAACTGTTTTTT. The encoded protein is CASSSHGGYEKLFF.

This chain joins TRBV14 and TRBJ2-2, with D unresolved. Germline V gene sequence: CDR1 SGHDN, CDR2 FVKESK. The CDR3 is made up of 15 amino acids. V was clipped by 0 bases and J by 4 bases, with 9 bases between them. The CDR3 nucleotides are TGTGCCAGCAGCCAAGAAGAGCCCATCACCGGGGAGCTGTTTTTT. Translating gives CASSQEEPITGELFF.

The chain couples TRBV4-3 to TRBJ2-7; 10 bases agree with TRBD2. V was clipped by 1 base and J by 5 bases; unmatched bases: 11. Germline V gene sequence: CDR1 LGHNA, CDR2 YSLEER. CDR3 length equals 17 residues. As DNA, the CDR3 is TGCGCCAGCAGCCAAGGAACTAGCGGGAATTTCGTGAACGAGCAGTACTTC. This sequence encodes CASSQGTSGNFVNEQYF.